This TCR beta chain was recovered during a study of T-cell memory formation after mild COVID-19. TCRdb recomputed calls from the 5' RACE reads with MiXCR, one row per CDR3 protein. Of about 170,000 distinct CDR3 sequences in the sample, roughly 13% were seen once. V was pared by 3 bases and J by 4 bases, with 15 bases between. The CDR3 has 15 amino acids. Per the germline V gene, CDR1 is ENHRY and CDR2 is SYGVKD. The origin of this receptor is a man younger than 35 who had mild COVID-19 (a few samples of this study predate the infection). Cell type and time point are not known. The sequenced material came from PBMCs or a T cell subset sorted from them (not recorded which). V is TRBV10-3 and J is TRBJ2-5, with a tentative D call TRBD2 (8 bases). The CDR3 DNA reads TGTGCCATCAGTGATTTAGCGGGGACAGCAGAGACCCAGTACTTC. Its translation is CAISDLAGTAETQYF.